This T cell receptor beta chain was sequenced in a study of vaccination and CD4 T cells after COVID-19. On the study more broadly: Overlapping peptides covering the spike proteins of SARS-CoV-2, HCoV-NL63, HCoV-OC43 and HCoV-229E were added to stimulate cells. A CEFX pool, an HIV-1 Nef pool, or no peptide went to control cultures.

This clonotype was recorded a few times. What it recognizes is unknown. Sequencing of DNA taken from cultured CD4+ T cells relied on the Oncomine TCR Beta short-read assay. The genomic DNA was obtained from cultured CD4+ T cells by extraction with the QIAamp micro DNA kit. TCRdb re-called the PCR reads through MiXCR, storing one row per CDR3 protein. Here the sample spans 15,000 to 20,000 distinct CDR3 sequences, under 70% being singletons. The treatment here: 10-day PBMC culture with coronavirus spike peptide pools or control peptides (ViraFEST assay). The ViraFEST method relied on peptide pools to expand antigen-specific T cells, followed by TCR sequencing. Sequencing was done on a sample of CD4+ T cells from blood, cultured in vitro. This TCR was recovered from a human donor who had recovered from COVID-19.

The CDR3 DNA reads TGTGCCAGCAGACCCCGTGGCCGGACAGGGGCTGAAAAACTGTTTTTT. Protein sequence: CASRPRGRTGAEKLFF. This chain uses TRBV6-2 or TRBV6-3 with TRBJ1-4, with TRBD1 identical over 9 bases. The germline V gene encodes CDR1 MNHEY and CDR2 SVGEGT. This CDR3 spans 16 amino acids. The ends lost 6 bases at V and 7 bases at J; junction bases unmatched: 12.